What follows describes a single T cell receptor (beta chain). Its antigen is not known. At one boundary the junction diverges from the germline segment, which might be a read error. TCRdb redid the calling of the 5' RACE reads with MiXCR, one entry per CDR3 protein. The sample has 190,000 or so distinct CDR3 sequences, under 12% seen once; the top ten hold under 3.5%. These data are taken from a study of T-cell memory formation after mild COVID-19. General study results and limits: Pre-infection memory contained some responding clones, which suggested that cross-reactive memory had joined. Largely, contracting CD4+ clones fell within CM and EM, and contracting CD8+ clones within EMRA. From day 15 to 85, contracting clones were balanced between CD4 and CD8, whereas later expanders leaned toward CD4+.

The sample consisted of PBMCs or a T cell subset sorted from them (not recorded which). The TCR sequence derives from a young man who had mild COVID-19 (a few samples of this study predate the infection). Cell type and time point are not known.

The CDR3 loop is CAISTQGTGELFF. CDR3 sequence (DNA): TGTGCCATCAGCACTCAGGGGACCGGGGAGCTGTTTTTT. V and J are TRBV7-9 and TRBJ2-2; TRBD1 might be the D (6 bases). CDR1 is SEHNR, CDR2 FQNEAQ, per germline (reference sequence). The CDR3 covers 13 residues.